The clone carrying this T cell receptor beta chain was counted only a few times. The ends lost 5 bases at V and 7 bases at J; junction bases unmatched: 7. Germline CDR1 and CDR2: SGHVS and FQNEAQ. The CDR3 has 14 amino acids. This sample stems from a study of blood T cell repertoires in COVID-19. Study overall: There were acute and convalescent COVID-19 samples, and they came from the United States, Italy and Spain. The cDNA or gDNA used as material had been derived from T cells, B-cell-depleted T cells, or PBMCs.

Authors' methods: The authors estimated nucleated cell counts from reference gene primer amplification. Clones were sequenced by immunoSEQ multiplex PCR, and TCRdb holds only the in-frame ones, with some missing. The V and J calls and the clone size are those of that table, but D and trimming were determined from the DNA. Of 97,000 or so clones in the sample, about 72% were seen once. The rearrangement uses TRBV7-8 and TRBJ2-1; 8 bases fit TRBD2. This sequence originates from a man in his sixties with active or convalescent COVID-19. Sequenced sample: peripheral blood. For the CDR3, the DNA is TGTGCCAGCAGCCATCGGACTAGCTGGAATGAGCAGTTCTTC. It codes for CASSHRTSWNEQFF.